This is a list of T cell receptor beta chains from one sample in a study of CD8+ T cells in alopecia areata. Repertoires were generated with immunoSEQ multiplex PCR, while TCRdb's copy carries only in-frame clones and drops some. The sample includes about 190,000 clones, 50% to 70% of them seen just once. Sequenced material: CD4+ T cells sorted from blood, taken at week 0. All receptors come from a human donor with alopecia areata. Each CDR3 is given with its conserved first and last residue. D genes are given only for firm matches. Only some rows state a clone size, as once, few, many or a class for expanded clones.

>-|TRBJ2-2|TRBV27|few
CASSFYGELFF
TGTGCCAGCAGTTTCTACGGGGAGCTGTTTTTT
>-|TRBJ2-5|TRBV11-2|-
CASTSRGGLQETQYF
TGTGCCAGCACCTCAAGAGGGGGGCTCCAAGAGACCCAGTACTTC
>-|TRBJ2-2|TRBV11-2|-
CASMPPGSGELFF
TGTGCCAGCATGCCCCCGGGGAGCGGGGAGCTGTTTTTT
>-|TRBJ2-2|TRBV5-1|-
CASSLAGWQNTGELFF
TGCGCCAGCAGCTTGGCCGGTTGGCAGAACACCGGGGAGCTGTTTTTT
>-|TRBJ1-4|TRBV21-1|few
CASSDPGQGGEKLFF
TGTGCCAGCAGCGATCCGGGACAGGGAGGAGAAAAACTGTTTTTT
>-|TRBJ1-4|TRBV29-1|-
CSVGAPAGVGEKLFF
TGCAGCGTTGGTGCCCCGGCGGGGGTAGGGGAAAAACTGTTTTTT
>-|TRBJ2-1|TRBV18|-
CASSAPGGVTYNEQFF
TGTGCCAGCTCAGCACCCGGCGGGGTCACTTACAATGAGCAGTTCTTC
>-|TRBJ2-3|TRBV6-1|-
CASSEVGSTDTQYF
TGTGCCAGCAGTGAAGTCGGCAGCACAGATACGCAGTATTTT
>TRBD1|TRBJ2-2|TRBV18|-
CASGDRTNTGELFF
TGTGCCAGCGGGGACAGAACTAACACCGGGGAGCTGTTTTTT
>-|TRBJ2-5|TRBV5-4|-
CASSHGTIQETQYF
TGTGCCAGCAGCCACGGGACCATCCAAGAGACCCAGTACTTC
>TRBD2|TRBJ2-5|TRBV14|-
CASSQSTLAVVDF
TGTGCCAGCAGCCAATCTACGCTAGCGGTGGTCGACTTC
>-|TRBJ2-1|TRBV29-1|-
CSVEDDRFYEQFF
TGCAGCGTTGAAGATGACAGGTTCTATGAGCAGTTCTTC
>-|TRBJ2-3|TRBV18|-
CASSTRGTDTQYF
TGTGCCAGCTCAACCAGGGGCACAGATACGCAGTATTTT
>-|TRBJ1-2|TRBV27|-
CASSSDRTVYGYTF
TGTGCCAGCAGTTCAGACAGGACGGTCTATGGCTACACCTTC
>TRBD1|TRBJ2-2|TRBV10-3|-
CAISVMRGRQTGELFF
TGTGCCATCAGTGTAATGAGGGGGCGACAAACCGGGGAGCTGTTTTTT
>TRBD1|TRBJ1-5|TRBV11-3|few
CASSPGTGSGQPQHF
TGTGCCAGCAGCCCGGGGACAGGTAGCGGTCAGCCCCAGCATTTT
>TRBD1|TRBJ2-2|TRBV7-9|few
CASSAGTGRNTGELFF
TGTGCCAGCAGTGCTGGGACAGGGAGGAACACCGGGGAGCTGTTTTTT
>-|TRBJ2-3|TRBV5-1|-
CASSLGGRTDTQYF
TGCGCCAGCAGCTTAGGAGGACGCACAGATACGCAGTATTTT
>-|TRBJ2-5|TRBV2|-
CASSETGAGGSETQYF
TGTGCCAGCAGTGAAACGGGGGCTGGCGGGTCAGAGACCCAGTACTTC
>-|TRBJ2-4|TRBV5-1|-
CASSLGQVNIQYF
TGCGCCAGCAGCTTGGGACAGGTCAACATTCAGTACTTC
>-|TRBJ1-6|TRBV9|-
CASSPMENGSPLHF
TGTGCCAGCAGCCCCATGGAGAACGGGTCACCCCTCCACTTT
>TRBD1|TRBJ1-2|TRBV29-1|-
CSVGIGQGESYGYTF
TGCAGCGTTGGGATTGGACAGGGTGAAAGCTATGGCTACACCTTC
>-|TRBJ1-2|TRBV5-6|-
CASSLDQNRYGYTF
TGTGCCAGCAGCTTGGATCAGAACCGCTATGGCTACACCTTC
>TRBD2|TRBJ2-1|TRBV7-2|-
CASSLTSGYNEQFF
TGTGCCAGCAGCTTAACTAGCGGGTACAATGAGCAGTTCTTC
>-|TRBJ1-2|TRBV5-6|few
CASSLAGSHYGYTF
TGTGCCAGCAGCTTGGCGGGAAGCCACTATGGCTACACCTTC
>-|TRBJ1-5|TRBV27|many
CASRHRESNQPQHF
TGTGCCAGCAGACACAGGGAAAGCAATCAGCCCCAGCATTTT
>TRBD1|TRBJ2-7|TRBV7-2|few
CASSQDRDRGQYF
TGTGCCAGCAGCCAGGACAGGGACCGGGGGCAGTACTTC
>-|TRBJ1-2|TRBV6-5|few
CASSYSKVDVYGYTF
TGTGCCAGCAGTTACTCGAAGGTCGACGTCTATGGCTACACCTTC
>-|TRBJ1-2|TRBV7-8|-
CAWGEGGYGYTF
TGTGCGTGGGGTGAGGGAGGCTATGGCTACACCTTC
>TRBD2|TRBJ2-5|TRBV2|few
CASSLGGSGASETQYF
TGTGCCAGCAGCCTCGGAGGTAGCGGGGCTTCGGAGACCCAGTACTTC
>-|TRBJ1-3|TRBV6-5|-
CASSLGLSGNTIYF
TGTGCCAGCAGTCTAGGGCTGTCTGGAAACACCATATATTTT
>-|TRBJ2-5|TRBV29-1|-
CSVVEWGETQYF
TGCAGCGTTGTAGAGTGGGGCGAGACCCAGTACTTC
>TRBD1|TRBJ1-5|TRBV7-2|-
CASSSSSGGRGQPQHF
TGTGCCAGCAGCTCGAGCTCAGGGGGCAGGGGTCAGCCCCAGCATTTT
>-|TRBJ1-5|TRBV5-1|-
CASSPGPVIQPQHF
TGCGCCAGCAGCCCCGGACCTGTAATTCAGCCCCAGCATTTT
>TRBD1|TRBJ2-5|TRBV29-1|-
CSVDTQGVGETQYF
TGCAGCGTTGATACCCAGGGGGTAGGAGAGACCCAGTACTTC
>TRBD1|TRBJ2-7|TRBV6-5|-
CASSLNRGREQYF
TGTGCCAGCAGTTTAAACAGGGGGCGAGAGCAGTACTTC
>-|TRBJ1-5|TRBV5-1|-
CASSLGTQLGQPQHF
TGCGCCAGCAGCTTGGGGACGCAGTTGGGGCAGCCCCAGCATTTT
>-|TRBJ1-1|TRBV29-1|-
CSVEVPGVYTEAFF
TGCAGCGTTGAAGTCCCCGGGGTCTACACTGAAGCTTTCTTT
>-|TRBJ2-5|TRBV5-1|-
CASSPGSQETQYF
TGCGCCAGCAGCCCAGGGAGCCAAGAGACCCAGTACTTC
>TRBD1|TRBJ1-5|TRBV29-1|few
CSVVTGRADQPQHF
TGCAGCGTCGTGACAGGGAGGGCAGATCAGCCCCAGCATTTT
>-|TRBJ1-1|TRBV18|-
CASSPQLKGSDTEAFF
TGTGCCAGCTCACCACAATTGAAGGGATCGGACACTGAAGCTTTCTTT
>-|TRBJ2-7|TRBV19|-
CASSPQGFYNEQYF
TGTGCCAGTAGTCCCCAGGGATTTTACAACGAGCAGTACTTC
>-|TRBJ1-4|TRBV4-2|few
CASSQDTDEKLFF
TGTGCCAGCAGCCAAGACACGGATGAAAAACTGTTTTTT
>-|TRBJ1-4|TRBV25-1|-
CASGDYREKLFF
TGTGCCAGCGGAGACTACAGGGAAAAACTGTTTTTT
>-|TRBJ2-2|TRBV29-1|few
CSVGGAARTGTGELFF
TGCAGCGTTGGGGGGGCCGCGAGGACGGGCACCGGGGAGCTGTTTTTT
>-|TRBJ1-1|TRBV2|once
CASSEAGQKAFF
TGTGCCAGCAGTGAAGCGGGGCAGAAAGCTTTCTTT
>-|TRBJ2-5|TRBV25-1|once
CASRLPGALGETQYF
TGTGCCAGCAGGCTCCCGGGGGCCCTCGGAGAGACCCAGTACTTC
>-|TRBJ1-4|TRBV23-1|few
CASITTRTNEKLFF
TGCGCCAGCATCACAACCAGGACTAATGAAAAACTGTTTTTT
>TRBD1|TRBJ1-4|TRBV29-1|few
CSAKTGGNEKLFF
TGCAGCGCCAAGACAGGGGGTAATGAAAAACTGTTTTTT
>-|TRBJ1-2|TRBV5-1|-
CASSEDSYGYTF
TGCGCCAGCAGCGAGGACAGTTATGGCTACACCTTC
>-|TRBJ1-6|TRBV2|-
CASSATSPLHF
TGTGCCAGCAGTGCTACTTCACCCCTCCACTTT
>-|TRBJ2-3|TRBV9|-
CASSVAGITTDTQYF
TGTGCCAGCAGCGTAGCAGGGATCACCACAGATACGCAGTATTTT
>TRBD1|TRBJ1-1|TRBV10-3|-
CAISRTGGGTEAFF
TGTGCCATCAGCCGGACAGGGGGGGGGACTGAAGCTTTCTTT
>-|TRBJ1-5|TRBV28|few
CASSLTQGGSQPQHF
TGTGCCAGCAGTTTAACCCAGGGAGGGAGTCAGCCCCAGCATTTT
>-|TRBJ1-1|TRBV15|-
CATSRDQGWEAFF
TGTGCCACCAGCAGAGATCAGGGTTGGGAAGCTTTCTTT
>-|TRBJ2-5|TRBV7-6|-
CASSSVSQGETQYF
TGTGCCAGCAGCTCCGTCTCCCAAGGGGAGACCCAGTACTTC
>-|TRBJ2-7|TRBV29-1|-
CSVVLRTAYEQYF
TGCAGCGTAGTTTTGCGGACAGCCTACGAGCAGTACTTC